This paragraph reports one TCR beta chain. What it binds is not known. The data are from a study of blood T cells in healthy people across ages. Study-wide points: With unsorted PBMCs, a conclusive comparison of naive versus antigen-experienced cells was not possible.

This CDR3 is 10 amino acids long. V was pared by 5 bases and J by 4 bases, with 6 bases between. Germline CDR1 reads DFQATT; CDR2 reads SNEGSKA (reference sequence). Primers used in a second PCR of about 7 to 12 cycles were a sample-barcoded 5' primer and a J-beta primer mix. MiXCR, applied by TCRdb to the 5' RACE reads, yields one record per CDR3 protein. The sample has fewer than 2,000,000 distinct CDR3 sequences, roughly two fifths seen once; the top ten hold 23%. Material for sequencing was blood. The chain uses TRBV20-1 and TRBJ2-7; perhaps TRBD1 as D (6 bases). The TCR comes from a human donor in good health. CDR3 sequence: CSAGQYEQYF. The CDR3 nucleotides read TGCAGTGCTGGACAGTACGAGCAGTACTTC.